A single sample gave rise to the 8 T cell receptor beta chains below, sequenced in a study of blood T cells in healthy people across ages (dated by TCRdb to between 2015 and 2017). Library method: 5' RACE. The listed sequencing device is Illumina HiSeq 2500. A second PCR of roughly 7 to 11 cycles was performed with a sample-barcoded 5' primer and a J-beta primer mix. Using fastp trimming at Q25 and MiXCR clonotype assembly, TCRdb reanalyzed the public sequencing data and kept in-frame beta chains. Rows with a matching CDR3 protein are joined into one entry that keeps the most common DNA and genes. The sample table records about 800,000 distinct CDR3 sequences; around a quarter of these occur just once. Approximately 4% of the sample goes to the ten largest clones. Another study also made use of these data, one on T cells of mothers and their children.

Sequences were obtained from blood. Receptors were obtained from a boy younger than 18 in good health.

The chain carries TRBV19 and TRBJ1-5, with D maybe TRBD1 (5 bases). V was cut by 3 bases and J by 7 bases, with 13 bases left in between. Germline CDR1 reads LNHDA; CDR2 reads SQIVND (reference sequence). This CDR3 spans 14 amino acids. CDR3 protein: CASSMSGSRQPQHF. CDR3 nucleotide sequence: TGTGCCAGTAGTATGTCAGGGTCGAGGCAGCCCCAGCATTTT. The full variable domain, its missing parts supplied by reference TRBV19 and TRBJ1-5, is DGGITQSPKYLFRKEGQNVTLSCEQNLNHDAMYWYRQDPGQGLRLIYYSQIVNDFQKGDIAEGYSVSREKKESFPLTVTSAQKNPTAFYLCASSMSGSRQPQHFGDGTRLSIL.

This clonotype was found a few times. The chain carries TRBV6-5 and TRBJ1-2; D is ambiguous. Deletions cut 0 bases from V and 4 bases from J, with 12 bases between. CDR1 is MNHEY, CDR2 SVGAGI, per germline. CDR3 size: 15 residues. The CDR3 region has the DNA TGTGCCAGCAGTTACTCGACTGGGAATTTCTATGGCTACACCTTC. Translated: CASSYSTGNFYGYTF.

The chain couples TRBV5-1 to TRBJ2-1; a weak D match, TRBD1 (6 bases). CDR1 SGHRS and CDR2 YFSETQ come from the germline V gene. This CDR3 is 13 amino acids long. V gave up 3 bases and J gave up 8 bases, with 12 bases separating them. The CDR3 here is CASSSQQGYEQFF. CDR3 sequence (DNA): TGCGCCAGCAGCTCCCAACAGGGCTATGAGCAGTTCTTC.

This chain connects TRBV6-5 to TRBJ2-7, with D possibly matching TRBD1 (7 bases). CDR1 MNHEY and CDR2 SVGAGI come from the germline V gene. V dropped 5 bases and J dropped 2 bases, with 16 bases sitting between them. This CDR3 region has 15 residues. This CDR3 is CASSPGGQGAYEQYF. Written as DNA, the CDR3 is TGTGCCAGCAGTCCAGGGGGGCAGGGAGCCTACGAGCAGTACTTC.

There are a few counts of this clonotype. The rearrangement links TRBV7-2 to TRBJ2-3; D unresolved. In germline, CDR1 is SGHTA, CDR2 FQGNSA. Between the trimmed V and J ends, which lost 0 bases and 2 bases, there was a span of 6 bases. This CDR3 has 14 residues. The CDR3 is CASSLAAVTDTQYF. The CDR3 DNA reads as TGTGCCAGCAGCTTAGCGGCCGTCACAGATACGCAGTATTTT.

The chain joins TRBV28 to TRBJ2-5; 10 bases line up with TRBD2. Germline V gene lookup returns CDR1 MDHEN and CDR2 SYDVKM. V lost 4 bases and J lost 4; bases outside the gene matches: 12. The CDR3 totals 17 residues. CDR3: CASSSSKTGLARETQYF. In DNA form, the CDR3 reads TGTGCCAGCAGTTCTTCCAAGACGGGACTAGCGAGAGAGACCCAGTACTTC.

This chain joins TRBV6-5 and TRBJ1-3; D unclear. Germline-derived CDR1 and CDR2 are MNHEY and SVGAGI. The CDR3 is 16 amino acids. Trimming left V 0 bases short and J 0 bases short, with 9 bases between. CDR3 sequence (DNA): TGTGCCAGCAGTTACTCGAAGGCCCTCTCTGGAAACACCATATATTTT. Translation: CASSYSKALSGNTIYF.

This clonotype turned up a few times. V gene TRBV11-2 combines with J gene TRBJ2-4; TRBD1 agrees at 8 bases. V lost 4 bases, J lost 7 bases, and 9 bases stayed unmatched. CDR1 and CDR2 from the germline V gene are SGHAT and FQNNGV. The CDR3 runs 15 residues. CDR3 sequence: CASSSPRDRFNIQYF. DNA for the CDR3: TGTGCCAGCAGCTCCCCCAGGGACAGGTTTAACATTCAGTACTTC.